The TCR beta chain under discussion was sequenced for a study of blood T cells in healthy people across ages. Study overall: In model experiments, template switching was able to capture about one barcoded beta molecule for every two T cells that were present.

It was with a sample-barcoded 5' primer and a J-beta primer mix that a second PCR of roughly 7 to 12 cycles was run. TCRdb fed the 5' RACE reads into MiXCR, producing one record per CDR3 protein. The sample includes nearly 1 million distinct CDR3 sequences, just over 50% of them seen just once. From germline, CDR1 is ENHRY and CDR2 SYGVKD. The CDR3 consists of 12 residues. The sample was blood. The receptor was derived from a woman aged 60-75 years in good health. This rearrangement joins TRBV10-3 to TRBJ2-4, with D perhaps being TRBD1 or TRBD2 (7 bases each). The end of the DNA fits TRBJ2-7 better, so the J call may be wrong. CDR3 DNA: TGTGCCATATGTCCAGGGGGGGACGAGCAGTACTTC. Amino acid sequence: CAICPGGDEQYF.